These 22 T cell receptor beta chains share one sample of origin, sequenced in a study of CD8+ T cells in alopecia areata. It was cDNA, reverse transcribed from extracted RNA, that served as the sequencing template. Clones were read by immunoSEQ multiplex PCR, and TCRdb kept only the in-frame ones, dropping some. The sample has 110,000 to 150,000 clones, approximately 50% seen once. The source material was CD4+ T cells sorted from blood, sampled at week 0. Every receptor here comes from a human donor with alopecia areata.

V usage is TRBV27 and J usage is TRBJ2-5; D unresolved. The CDR3 contains 13 residues. Trimming cost V 4 bases and J 2 bases, with 8 bases left between them. The V gene's germline CDR1 is MNHEY and CDR2 SMNVEV (reference sequence). The chain's CDR3 is CASSSRSQETQYF. Here the CDR3 DNA reads TGTGCCAGCAGTTCGCGGAGTCAAGAGACCCAGTACTTC.

The gene calls are TRBV30 and TRBJ1-2; D is uncertain. This CDR3 spans 12 amino acids. Between the trimmed V and J ends, which lost 3 bases and 1 base, there was a span of 6 bases. Germline V gives CDR1 GTSNPN, CDR2 SVGIG (reference sequence). In DNA form, the CDR3 reads TGTGCCTGGAGGGGTCATAACTATGGCTACACCTTC. Protein: CAWRGHNYGYTF.

This chain links TRBV7-3 with TRBJ2-1; 8 nucleotides line up with TRBD2. CDR3 size: 16 residues. Trimming at V came to 4 bases and at J to 9 bases, leaving 14 bases not matched to a gene. Germline CDR1 and CDR2: SGHTA and FQGTGA. In nucleotides, the CDR3 is TGTGCCAGCAGCTCCCCAACTAGCGGCCTTGGGGGTGAGCAGTTCTTC. It is translated as CASSSPTSGLGGEQFF.

This clone appeared a few times. The chain is built from TRBV7-2 and TRBJ1-4; 7 nucleotides align to TRBD1. V dropped 6 bases and J dropped 8; count of bases not matched to a gene: 6. This CDR3 spans 13 amino acids. Germline CDR1 SGHTA, CDR2 FQGNSA. CDR3 DNA sequence: TGTGCCAGCAGTTTTGACAGGGTAGAAAAACTGTTTTTT. Amino acid sequence: CASSFDRVEKLFF.

The chain joins TRBV7-8 to TRBJ2-1; no clear D. This CDR3 contains 14 residues. The V gene lost 5 bases and the J gene lost 3 bases, with 11 bases spanning the gap. Germline V gene lookup returns CDR1 SGHVS and CDR2 FQNEAQ. In DNA, the CDR3 is TGTGCCAGCAGCCCGCCACAGAACTACAATGAGCAGTTCTTC. It yields the protein CASSPPQNYNEQFF.

This clone was observed a few times. This chain connects TRBV4-1 to TRBJ2-3, with 8 nucleotides matching TRBD1. V was pared by 3 bases and J by 2 bases, with 7 bases of the junction left unmatched. Germline CDR1 and CDR2: MGHRA and YSYEKL. The CDR3 consists of 16 residues. This CDR3 reads CASSQPTGDFTDTQYF. The DNA of the CDR3 is TGCGCCAGCAGCCAGCCGACAGGGGATTTCACAGATACGCAGTATTTT.

This chain joins TRBV27 and TRBJ2-7; D uncertain. The germline gives CDR1 MNHEY, CDR2 SMNVEV (reference sequence). The CDR3 is 13 residues long. With 2 bases removed from V and 2 bases from J, the gap between germline ends came to 7 bases. The CDR3 region has the DNA TGTGCCAGCAGTTTAGCAGGAGCCTACGAGCAGTACTTC. It specifies CASSLAGAYEQYF.

This clone was observed a handful of times. The V and J genes are TRBV29-1 and TRBJ1-1; 8 bases line up with TRBD1. The CDR3 extends over 14 amino acids. With V trimmed by 5 bases and J by 3 bases, 8 bases remained unmatched. CDR1 is SQVTM and CDR2 is ANQGSEA in the germline V gene. The CDR3 is CSVSTGGVHTEAFF. The CDR3 nucleotides read TGCAGCGTTAGTACAGGGGGGGTTCACACTGAAGCTTTCTTT.

This chain connects TRBV5-1 to TRBJ2-5, with D perhaps assigned TRBD1 or TRBD2 (5 bases each). With 5 bases removed from V and 5 bases from J, the gap between germline ends came to 10 bases. This CDR3 comprises 12 residues. Looked up from germline, CDR1 is SGHRS and CDR2 is YFSETQ. The CDR3 protein is CASRTEGETQYF. Here the CDR3 DNA reads TGCGCCAGCAGGACAGAGGGGGAGACCCAGTACTTC.

The chain combines TRBV11-2 with TRBJ2-3, with D perhaps TRBD1 or TRBD2 (6 bases each). The V end lost 2 bases, the J end lost 6 bases, and 15 bases lay between the germline ends. Germline V gives CDR1 SGHAT, CDR2 FQNNGV. This CDR3 has 15 residues. CDR3 in amino acids: CASSLLRGGQDTQYF. For the CDR3, the DNA is TGTGCCAGCAGCTTATTGAGAGGGGGGCAGGATACGCAGTATTTT.

This clone was picked up a small number of times. This sequence joins TRBV7-2 and TRBJ2-7, with TRBD2 identical over 8 bases. The J segment lost 7 bases and the V segment lost 1 base, leaving 9 bases of the junction unmatched. The germline V gene has CDR1 SGHTA and CDR2 FQGNSA. The CDR3 consists of 15 residues. The CDR3 bases are TGTGCCAGCAGCTTAGGCAGGAGCGGGAGCGGAGAGCAGTACTTC. Its protein product is CASSLGRSGSGEQYF. The full variable domain, with the rest looked up from reference TRBV7-2 and TRBJ2-7, is GAGVSQSPSNKVTEKGKDVELRCDPISGHTALYWYRQSLGQGLEFLIYFQGNSAPDKSGLPSDRFSAERTGGSVSTLTIQRTQQEDSAVYLCASSLGRSGSGEQYFGPGTRLTVT.

The chain employs TRBV7-9 and TRBJ2-5; 7 bases line up with TRBD2. V lost 5 bases and J lost 5; bases outside the gene matches: 11. The CDR3 runs to 15 residues. CDR1 is SEHNR, CDR2 FQNEAQ, per germline (reference sequence). The CDR3 loop is CASSPQPHGGETQYF. In DNA form, the CDR3 reads TGTGCCAGCAGCCCGCAACCGCACGGGGGGGAGACCCAGTACTTC. The whole variable domain, filled in from reference TRBV7-9 and TRBJ2-5, reads DTGVSQNPRHKITKRGQNVTFRCDPISEHNRLYWYRQTLGQGPEFLTYFQNEAQLEKSRLLSDRFSAERPKGSFSTLEIQRTEQGDSAMYLCASSPQPHGGETQYFGPGTRLLVL.

With respect to this clone: Sequence at one end of the junction differs from germline and may be a read error. The chain has TRBV15 and TRBJ1-3; possible D gene TRBD1, 6 bases. Germline assignment: CDR1 LNHNV and CDR2 YYDKDF (reference sequence). CDR3 size: 17 residues. The CDR3 DNA reads TGTGCCACCAGCAGCGACCTCGGGGGCTTCTCCCAAAAGTTGTTGGATTTT. Encoded protein: CATSSDLGGFSQKLLDF.

The genes are TRBV29-1 and TRBJ2-3, with D possibly matching TRBD2 (5 bases). The CDR3 is 14 residues long. Trimming took off 7 bases at V and 2 bases at J, with 16 bases between the two ends. CDR1 is SQVTM, CDR2 ANQGSEA, per germline. Here the CDR3 reads CSAAEGTITDTQYF. Here the CDR3 DNA reads TGCAGCGCCGCTGAGGGTACGATCACAGATACGCAGTATTTT.

V gene TRBV18 combines with J gene TRBJ1-1; maybe TRBD1 (6 bases). V gave up 2 bases and J gave up 6 bases, with 13 bases separating them. Germline values: CDR1 KGHSH, CDR2 LQKENI. The CDR3 loop spans 14 amino acids. CDR3 nucleotides: TGTGCCAGCTCACCATTGAATCAGGGGTCTGAAGCTTTCTTT. This encodes CASSPLNQGSEAFF.

The V call is TRBV29-1, the J call TRBJ2-3, with TRBD1 matching 9 bases. CDR1 and CDR2 from the germline V gene are SQVTM and ANQGSEA. With V trimmed by 7 bases and J by 6 bases, 14 bases remained unmatched. This CDR3 comprises 15 residues. DNA for the CDR3: TGCAGCGGAAATCGGGGGACAGGGCAAGGGGATACGCAGTATTTT. As protein: CSGNRGTGQGDTQYF.

V gene TRBV7-9 combines with J gene TRBJ2-2; tentative D call: TRBD2 (5 bases). The CDR3 sequence is 14 residues long. Germline lookup yields CDR1 SEHNR and CDR2 FQNEAQ (reference sequence). Trimming removed 7 bases from V and 4 bases from J, with 13 bases in between. CDR3 protein: CASTRSRGTGELFF. CDR3 nucleotides: TGTGCCAGCACCAGGAGCCGGGGCACCGGGGAGCTGTTTTTT.

In this sample, this clone turned up a few times. The J gene is TRBJ2-2, the V gene TRBV29-1, with 7 bases identical to TRBD1. Trimming took 0 bases from V and 8 from J; bases not matched to a gene: 9. Germline V gene data show CDR1 as SQVTM and CDR2 as ANQGSEA. This CDR3 is built from 15 residues. DNA for the CDR3: TGCAGCGTTGAAGATCTGAGACAGGGATCTGGGGAGCTGTTTTTT. Translation gives CSVEDLRQGSGELFF.

This clone has only a few counts. This sequence joins TRBV25-1 and TRBJ2-4, with 9 positions matching TRBD1. The CDR3 is 17 residues long. Trimming took 5 bases from V and 0 from J; bases not matched to a gene: 8. Per germline, CDR1 MGHDK and CDR2 SYGVNS. CDR3 sequence: CASSSYGTGTAKNIQYF. DNA for the CDR3: TGTGCCAGCAGTTCATACGGGACAGGGACAGCCAAAAACATTCAGTACTTC.

This clone qualifies as medium-sized. In nucleotides, the CDR3 is TGTGCCAGCAGCCACGTGCCGGGACACCTCTCCGGGGAGCTGTTTTTT. It translates to CASSHVPGHLSGELFF. The V call is TRBV11-2, the J call TRBJ2-2; possible D gene TRBD1, 6 bases. This CDR3 contains 16 residues. Germline CDR1 reads SGHAT; CDR2 reads FQNNGV. The germline V and J ends were trimmed by 5 bases and 6 bases, with 19 bases remaining between them.

This chain joins TRBV29-1 and TRBJ1-2, with D maybe TRBD1 (6 bases). This CDR3 is 11 amino acids long. V lost 3 bases and J 8 bases, leaving 10 bases between the germline ends. Germline V gives CDR1 SQVTM, CDR2 ANQGSEA. The CDR3 protein is CSVEWGAGYTF. CDR3 in DNA: TGCAGCGTTGAGTGGGGGGCCGGCTACACCTTC.

V usage is TRBV19 and J usage is TRBJ2-5; 7 bases are a match to TRBD1. Germline V gene data show CDR1 as LNHDA and CDR2 as SQIVND (reference sequence). V lost 1 base and J lost 2; bases outside the gene matches: 7. The CDR3 extends over 16 amino acids. This chain's CDR3 is CASSIGGQLLQETQYF. For the CDR3, the DNA is TGTGCCAGTAGTATAGGGGGACAGTTACTTCAAGAGACCCAGTACTTC.